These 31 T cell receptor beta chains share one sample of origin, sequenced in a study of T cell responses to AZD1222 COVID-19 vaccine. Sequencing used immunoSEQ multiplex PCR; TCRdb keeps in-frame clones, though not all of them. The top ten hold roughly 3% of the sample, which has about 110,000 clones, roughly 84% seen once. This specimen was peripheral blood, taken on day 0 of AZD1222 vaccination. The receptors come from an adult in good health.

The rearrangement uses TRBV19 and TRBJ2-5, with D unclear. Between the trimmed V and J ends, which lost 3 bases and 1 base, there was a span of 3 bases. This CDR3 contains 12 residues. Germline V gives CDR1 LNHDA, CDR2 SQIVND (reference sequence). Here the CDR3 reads CASSMGQETQYF. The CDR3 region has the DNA TGTGCCAGTAGTATGGGCCAAGAGACCCAGTACTTC.

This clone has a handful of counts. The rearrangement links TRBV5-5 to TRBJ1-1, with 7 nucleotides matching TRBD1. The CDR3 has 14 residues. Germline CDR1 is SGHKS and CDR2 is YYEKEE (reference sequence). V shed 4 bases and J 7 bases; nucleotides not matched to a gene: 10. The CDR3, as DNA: TGTGCCAGCAGCAGCAATCCCGGGACAGATGAAGCTTTCTTT. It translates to CASSSNPGTDEAFF.

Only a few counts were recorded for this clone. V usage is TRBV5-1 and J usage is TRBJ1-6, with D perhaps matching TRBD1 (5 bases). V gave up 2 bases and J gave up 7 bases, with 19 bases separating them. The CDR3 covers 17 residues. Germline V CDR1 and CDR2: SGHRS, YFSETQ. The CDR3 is CASSFTPGRVGNSPLHF. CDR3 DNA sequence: TGCGCCAGCAGCTTCACCCCGGGACGGGTCGGAAATTCACCCCTCCACTTT. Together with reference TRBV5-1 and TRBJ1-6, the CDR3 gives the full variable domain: KAGVTQTPRYLIKTRGQQVTLSCSPISGHRSVSWYQQTPGQGLQFLFEYFSETQRNKGNFPGRFSGRQFSNSRSEMNVSTLELGDSALYLCASSFTPGRVGNSPLHFGNGTRLTVT.

CDR3 in amino acids: CASSQDRNGYGYTF. The DNA for the CDR3 is TGCGCCAGCAGCCAAGATCGCAATGGGTATGGCTACACCTTC. J is TRBJ1-2 and V is TRBV4-3, with D hard to call. The V gene lost 0 bases and the J gene lost 5 bases, with 10 bases spanning the gap. The CDR3 spans 14 residues. Germline loops: CDR1 LGHNA, CDR2 YSLEER.

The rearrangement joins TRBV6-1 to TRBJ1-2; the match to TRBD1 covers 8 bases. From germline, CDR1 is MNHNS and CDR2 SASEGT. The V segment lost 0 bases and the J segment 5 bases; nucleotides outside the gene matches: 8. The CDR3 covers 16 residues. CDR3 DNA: TGTGCCAGCAGTGAAGCTAAGACAGGGGCCCTATATGGCTACACCTTC. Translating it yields CASSEAKTGALYGYTF.

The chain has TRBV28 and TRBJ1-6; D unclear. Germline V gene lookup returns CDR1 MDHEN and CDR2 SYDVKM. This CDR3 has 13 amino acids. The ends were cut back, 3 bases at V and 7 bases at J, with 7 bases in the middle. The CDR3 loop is CASSFPPNSPLHF. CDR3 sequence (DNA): TGTGCCAGCAGTTTTCCCCCGAATTCACCCCTCCACTTT. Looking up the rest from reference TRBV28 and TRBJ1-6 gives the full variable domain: DVKVTQSSRYLVKRTGEKVFLECVQDMDHENMFWYRQDPGLGLRLIYFSYDVKMKEKGDIPEGYSVSREKKERFSLILESASTNQTSMYLCASSFPPNSPLHFGNGTRLTVT.

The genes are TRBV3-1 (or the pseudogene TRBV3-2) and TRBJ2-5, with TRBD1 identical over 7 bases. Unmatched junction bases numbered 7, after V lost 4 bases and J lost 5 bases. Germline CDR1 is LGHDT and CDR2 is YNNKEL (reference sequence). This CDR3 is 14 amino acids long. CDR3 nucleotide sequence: TGTGCCAGCAGCCCAACAGGGGCTCCGGAGACCCAGTACTTC. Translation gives CASSPTGAPETQYF.

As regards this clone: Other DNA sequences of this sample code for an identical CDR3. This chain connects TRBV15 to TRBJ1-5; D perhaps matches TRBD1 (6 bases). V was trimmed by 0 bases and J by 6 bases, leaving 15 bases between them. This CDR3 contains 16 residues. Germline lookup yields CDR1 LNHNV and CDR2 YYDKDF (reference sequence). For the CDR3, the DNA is TGTGCCACCAGCAGAGATAGGCCAGGGGAGGGTCAGCCCCAGCATTTT. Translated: CATSRDRPGEGQPQHF.

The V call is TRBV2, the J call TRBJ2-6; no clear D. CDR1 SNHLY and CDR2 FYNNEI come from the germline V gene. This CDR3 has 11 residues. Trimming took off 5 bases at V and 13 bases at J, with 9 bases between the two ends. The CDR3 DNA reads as TGTGCCAGCAGTCCATCGGAGGTCCTGACTTTC. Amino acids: CASSPSEVLTF.

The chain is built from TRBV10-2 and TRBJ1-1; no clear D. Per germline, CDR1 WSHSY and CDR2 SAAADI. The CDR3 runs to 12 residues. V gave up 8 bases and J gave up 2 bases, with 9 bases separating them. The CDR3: CASQGPNTEAFF. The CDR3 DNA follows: TGCGCCAGCCAAGGTCCAAACACTGAAGCTTTCTTT.

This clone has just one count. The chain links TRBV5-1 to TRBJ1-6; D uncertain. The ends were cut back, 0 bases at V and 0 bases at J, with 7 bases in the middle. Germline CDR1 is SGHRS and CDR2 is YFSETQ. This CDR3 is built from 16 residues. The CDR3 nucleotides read TGCGCCAGCAGCTTGGACGTTCACTCCTATAATTCACCCCTCCACTTT. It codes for CASSLDVHSYNSPLHF.

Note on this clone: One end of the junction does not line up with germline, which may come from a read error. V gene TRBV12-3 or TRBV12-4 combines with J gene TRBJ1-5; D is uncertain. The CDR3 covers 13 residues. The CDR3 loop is CASRWGSSQPQHF. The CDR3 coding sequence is TGTGCCAGCCGGTGGGGTAGCAGTCAGCCCCAGCATTTT.

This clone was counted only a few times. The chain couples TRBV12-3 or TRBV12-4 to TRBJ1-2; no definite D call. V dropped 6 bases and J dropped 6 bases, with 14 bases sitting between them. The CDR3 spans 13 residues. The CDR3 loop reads CASRLGRYNGYTF. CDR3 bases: TGTGCCAGCAGGCTTGGGAGGTATAATGGCTACACCTTC.

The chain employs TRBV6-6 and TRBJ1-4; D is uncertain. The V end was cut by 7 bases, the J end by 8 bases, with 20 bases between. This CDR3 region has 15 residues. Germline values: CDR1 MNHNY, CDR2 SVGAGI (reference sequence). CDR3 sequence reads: CASNPRNHAGEKLFF. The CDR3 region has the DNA TGTGCCAGCAACCCTCGCAACCATGCGGGAGAAAAACTGTTTTTT.

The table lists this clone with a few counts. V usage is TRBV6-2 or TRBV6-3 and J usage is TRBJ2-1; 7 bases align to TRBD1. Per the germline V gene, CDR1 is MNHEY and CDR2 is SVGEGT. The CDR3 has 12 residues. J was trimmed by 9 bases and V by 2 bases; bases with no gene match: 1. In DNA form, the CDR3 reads TGTGCCAGCAGTTACAGGACAGGTGAGCAGTTCTTC. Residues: CASSYRTGEQFF.

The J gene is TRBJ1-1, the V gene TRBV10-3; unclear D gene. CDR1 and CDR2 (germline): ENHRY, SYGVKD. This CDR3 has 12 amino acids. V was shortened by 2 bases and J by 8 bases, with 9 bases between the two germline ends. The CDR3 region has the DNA TGTGCCATCAGTGAGGTCCCCGGGGAAGCTTTCTTT. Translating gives CAISEVPGEAFF.

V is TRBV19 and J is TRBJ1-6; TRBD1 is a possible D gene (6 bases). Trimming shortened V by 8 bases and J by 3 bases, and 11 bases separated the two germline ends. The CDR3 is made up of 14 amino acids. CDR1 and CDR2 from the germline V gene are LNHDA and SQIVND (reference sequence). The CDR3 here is CASGGGDYNSPLHF. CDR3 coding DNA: TGTGCCAGTGGGGGCGGGGACTATAATTCACCCCTCCACTTT. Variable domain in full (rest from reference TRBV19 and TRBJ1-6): DGGITQSPKYLFRKEGQNVTLSCEQNLNHDAMYWYRQDPGQGLRLIYYSQIVNDFQKGDIAEGYSVSREKKESFPLTVTSAQKNPTAFYLCASGGGDYNSPLHFGNGTRLTVT.

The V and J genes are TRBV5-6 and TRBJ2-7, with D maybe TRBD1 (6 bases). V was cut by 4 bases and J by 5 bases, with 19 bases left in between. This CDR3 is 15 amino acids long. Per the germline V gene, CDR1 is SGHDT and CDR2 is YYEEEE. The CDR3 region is CASSRDTGRAHEQYF. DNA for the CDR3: TGTGCCAGCAGCCGGGACACTGGTAGGGCTCACGAGCAGTACTTC.

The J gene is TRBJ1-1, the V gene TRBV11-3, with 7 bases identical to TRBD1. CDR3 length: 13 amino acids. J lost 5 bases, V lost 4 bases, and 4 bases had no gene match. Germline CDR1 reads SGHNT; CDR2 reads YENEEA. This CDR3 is CASSSDRETEAFF. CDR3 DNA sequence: TGTGCCAGCAGCTCCGACAGGGAAACTGAAGCTTTCTTT.

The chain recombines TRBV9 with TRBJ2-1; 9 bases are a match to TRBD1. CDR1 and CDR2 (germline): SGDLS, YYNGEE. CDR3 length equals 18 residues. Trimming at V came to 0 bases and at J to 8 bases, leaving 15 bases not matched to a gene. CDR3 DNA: TGTGCCAGCAGCGTAGAGGGTCAGACCGGGACAGGGACCGATGAGCAGTTCTTC. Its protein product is CASSVEGQTGTGTDEQFF.

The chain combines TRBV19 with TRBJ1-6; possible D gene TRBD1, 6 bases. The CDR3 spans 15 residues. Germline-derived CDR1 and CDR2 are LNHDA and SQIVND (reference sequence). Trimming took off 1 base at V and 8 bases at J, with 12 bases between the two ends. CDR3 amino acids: CASSIAKGDDSPLHF. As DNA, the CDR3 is TGTGCCAGTAGTATAGCCAAGGGGGATGATTCACCCCTCCACTTT.

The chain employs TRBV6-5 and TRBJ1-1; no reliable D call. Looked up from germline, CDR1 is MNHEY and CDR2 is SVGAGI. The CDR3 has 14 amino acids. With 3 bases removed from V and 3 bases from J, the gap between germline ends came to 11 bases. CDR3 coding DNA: TGTGCCAGCAGTTATCGGGCCAGAGACACTGAAGCTTTCTTT. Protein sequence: CASSYRARDTEAFF.

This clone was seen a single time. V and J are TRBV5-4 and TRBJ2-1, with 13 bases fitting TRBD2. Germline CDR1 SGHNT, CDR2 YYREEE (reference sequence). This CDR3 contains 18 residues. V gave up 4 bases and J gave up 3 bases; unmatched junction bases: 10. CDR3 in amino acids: CASSHTGLAGVFYNEQFF. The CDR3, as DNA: TGTGCCAGCAGCCACACAGGACTAGCGGGGGTCTTCTACAATGAGCAGTTCTTC.

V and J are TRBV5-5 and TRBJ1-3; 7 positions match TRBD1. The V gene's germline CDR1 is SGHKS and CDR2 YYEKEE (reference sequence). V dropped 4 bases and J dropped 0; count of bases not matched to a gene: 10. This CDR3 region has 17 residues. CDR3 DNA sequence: TGTGCCAGCAGCCTAATAACAGGGGCCAACTCTGGAAACACCATATATTTT. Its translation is CASSLITGANSGNTIYF.

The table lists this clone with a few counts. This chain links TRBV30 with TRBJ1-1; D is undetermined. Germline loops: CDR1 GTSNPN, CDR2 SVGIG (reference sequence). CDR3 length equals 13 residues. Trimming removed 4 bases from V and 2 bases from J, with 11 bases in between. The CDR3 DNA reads TGTGCCTGGAAGTTAGAACGTAACACTGAAGCTTTCTTT. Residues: CAWKLERNTEAFF.

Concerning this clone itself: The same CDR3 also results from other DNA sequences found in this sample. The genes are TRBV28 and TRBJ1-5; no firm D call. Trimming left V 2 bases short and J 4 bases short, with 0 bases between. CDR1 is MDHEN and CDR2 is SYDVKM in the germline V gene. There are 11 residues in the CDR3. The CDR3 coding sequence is TGTGCCAGCAGTTTAAATCAGCCCCAGCATTTT. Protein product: CASSLNQPQHF.

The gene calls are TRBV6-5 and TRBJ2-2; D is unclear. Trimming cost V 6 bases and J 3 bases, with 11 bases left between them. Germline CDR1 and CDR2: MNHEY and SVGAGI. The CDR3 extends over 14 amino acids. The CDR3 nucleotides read TGTGCCAGCAGGTGGGAAAGGGACACCGGGGAGCTGTTTTTT. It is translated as CASRWERDTGELFF.

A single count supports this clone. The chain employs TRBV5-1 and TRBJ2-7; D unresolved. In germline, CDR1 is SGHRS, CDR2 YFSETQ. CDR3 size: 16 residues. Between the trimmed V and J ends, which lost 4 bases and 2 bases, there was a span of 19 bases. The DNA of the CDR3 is TGCGCCAGCAGCCCTATCCCCCGGGCTGGCGCCTACGAGCAGTACTTC. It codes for CASSPIPRAGAYEQYF.

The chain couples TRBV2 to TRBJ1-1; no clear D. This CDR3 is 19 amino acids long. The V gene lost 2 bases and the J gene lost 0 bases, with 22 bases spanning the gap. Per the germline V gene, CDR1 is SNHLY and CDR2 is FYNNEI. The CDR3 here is CASSELLPATRKMNTEAFF. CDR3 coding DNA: TGTGCCAGCAGTGAATTACTGCCGGCCACCAGGAAGATGAACACTGAAGCTTTCTTT.

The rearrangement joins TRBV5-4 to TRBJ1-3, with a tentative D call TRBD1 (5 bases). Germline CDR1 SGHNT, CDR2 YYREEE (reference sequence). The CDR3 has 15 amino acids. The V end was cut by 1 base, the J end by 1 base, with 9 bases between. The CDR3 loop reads CASSLPGASGNTIYF. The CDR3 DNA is TGTGCCAGCAGCTTGCCTGGGGCGTCTGGAAACACCATATATTTT.

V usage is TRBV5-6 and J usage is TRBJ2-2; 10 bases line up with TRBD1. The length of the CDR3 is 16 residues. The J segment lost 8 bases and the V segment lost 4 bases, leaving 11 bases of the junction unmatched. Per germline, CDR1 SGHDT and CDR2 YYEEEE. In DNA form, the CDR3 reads TGTGCCAGCAGCCATCTAGGACAGGGGGAGTCGGGGGAGCTGTTTTTT. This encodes CASSHLGQGESGELFF.